What follows is one T cell receptor (beta chain) and its context. The data derive from a study of blood T cell repertoires in COVID-19. Background on the study: Sample material is recorded as cDNA or gDNA derived from T cells, B-cell-depleted T cells, or PBMCs.

J gave up 5 bases and V 6 bases, and 3 bases lay outside the gene matches. The CDR3 is made up of 14 amino acids. Germline values: CDR1 ENHRY, CDR2 SYGVKD. Study processing details: The assay estimated nucleated cells by amplifying reference gene primers. The table came from immunoSEQ multiplex PCR; TCRdb's copy has only in-frame clones and leaves some out. For V, J and clone size, that table is used; D and trimming come from the DNA. Of more than 15,000 clones in the sample, approximately 90% were seen once. The V call is TRBV10-3, the J call TRBJ2-3; TRBD2 matches at 12 bases. Sequenced input: peripheral blood. This sequence was found in a man aged 55 to 70 with acute or convalescent COVID-19. CDR3 in DNA: TGTGCCATCAGCTGGACTAGCGGGAAAGATACGCAGTATTTT. Its translation is CAISWTSGKDTQYF.